This passage covers 9 T cell receptor beta chains from one sample sequenced in a study of neurological immune-mediated disorders. Time point indicated: technical triplicate 1. Each CDR3 protein gets one entry after TCRdb re-called the 5' RACE reads with MiXCR. The top ten hold about 5.5% of the sample, which has roughly 25,000 distinct CDR3 sequences, 13% seen once. What was sequenced was CD4+ T cells from blood. These receptors originate from a female donor with HTLV-1-associated myelopathy (HAM/TSP).

This chain uses TRBV3-1 with TRBJ2-2, with no clear D. V gave up 3 bases and J gave up 8 bases, with 7 bases separating them. This CDR3 has 12 residues. The germline V gene encodes CDR1 LGHDT and CDR2 YNNKEL (reference sequence). The CDR3 region is CASSQYLGELFF. The CDR3 nucleotides are TGTGCCAGCAGCCAGTACTTGGGGGAGCTGTTTTTT.

As for this clonotype: At one end, the junction sequence differs from germline, possibly due to a read error. This rearrangement joins TRBV7-8 to TRBJ2-2, with D unresolved. CDR1 is SGHVS and CDR2 is FQNEAQ in the germline V gene. The CDR3 length is 16 residues. CDR3 DNA sequence: TGTGCCAGCAGCACAACTTGGCGACTTAACACCTGGGAGCTGTTTTTT. Protein product: CASSTTWRLNTWELFF.

The V gene is TRBV5-5, the J gene TRBJ1-5; possible D gene TRBD1, 5 bases. CDR1 SGHKS and CDR2 YYEKEE come from the germline V gene (reference sequence). This CDR3 has 16 residues. V lost 4 bases to trimming and J lost 0 bases, with 14 bases between them. CDR3 residues: CASSPWDGYSNQPQHF. CDR3 bases: TGTGCCAGCAGCCCCTGGGACGGTTATAGCAATCAGCCCCAGCATTTT. Full variable domain (rest looked up from reference TRBV5-5 and TRBJ1-5): DAGVTQSPTHLIKTRGQQVTLRCSPISGHKSVSWYQQVLGQGPQFIFQYYEKEERGRGNFPDRFSARQFPNYSSELNVNALLLGDSALYLCASSPWDGYSNQPQHFGDGTRLSIL.

This clonotype has a count of ten or more. The rearrangement links TRBV29-1 to TRBJ2-7; a possible D gene is TRBD1 (6 bases). V was trimmed by 4 bases and J by 4 bases, leaving 17 bases between them. CDR1 is SQVTM and CDR2 is ANQGSEA in the germline V gene. This CDR3 is built from 14 residues. The CDR3 coding sequence is TGCAGCGTTGGCTGGGGGCCTGGTTTGTACGAGCAGTACTTC. Protein sequence: CSVGWGPGLYEQYF.

This clonotype was seen at least ten times. V and J are TRBV6-2 or TRBV6-3 and TRBJ1-2, with D possibly TRBD1 on 6 matching bases. Germline V gene lookup returns CDR1 MNHEY and CDR2 SVGEGT. The CDR3 has 15 amino acids. Between the trimmed V and J ends, which lost 7 bases and 2 bases, there was a span of 17 bases. This CDR3 reads CASTTAGAVNYGYTF. The CDR3 DNA sequence: TGTGCCAGCACCACCGCGGGGGCGGTAAACTATGGCTACACCTTC.

Ten or more counts support this clonotype. The chain couples TRBV29-1 to TRBJ1-4; D is unresolved. The CDR3 covers 12 residues. Germline assignment: CDR1 SQVTM and CDR2 ANQGSEA. Trimming left V 7 bases short and J 3 bases short, with 9 bases between. DNA of the CDR3: TGCAGCGCTTCGGGCCCTAATGAAAAACTGTTTTTT. It encodes CSASGPNEKLFF.

This clonotype occurred a few times. The chain combines TRBV2 with TRBJ1-6; no definite D call. The ends were cut back, 2 bases at V and 12 bases at J, with 8 bases in the middle. CDR1 and CDR2 (germline): SNHLY, FYNNEI. This CDR3 has 12 amino acids. The CDR3: CASSEQAEPLHF. In nucleotides, the CDR3 is TGTGCCAGCAGTGAACAGGCAGAACCCCTCCACTTT.

This clonotype was seen repeatedly, ten times or more. J is TRBJ1-1 and V is TRBV18; 7 nucleotides line up with TRBD1. The CDR3 runs 13 residues. CDR1 is KGHSH and CDR2 is LQKENI in the germline V gene. V trimming: 3 bases; J trimming: 3 bases; junction bases outside the gene matches: 1. DNA of the CDR3: TGTGCCAGCTCACCCGGGACAGACACTGAAGCTTTCTTT. Protein product: CASSPGTDTEAFF.

In its sample, this clonotype was seen many times. The CDR3 DNA reads as TGCGCCAGCAGCCCCTCGACTCGGACCGGGGTAGTCTACGAGCAGTACTTC. As protein: CASSPSTRTGVVYEQYF. The V and J genes are TRBV4-3 and TRBJ2-7; possible D gene TRBD2, 5 bases. V lost 4 bases and J lost 3, with 22 bases in between. Germline-derived CDR1 and CDR2 are LGHNA and YSLEER. This CDR3 comprises 17 residues.